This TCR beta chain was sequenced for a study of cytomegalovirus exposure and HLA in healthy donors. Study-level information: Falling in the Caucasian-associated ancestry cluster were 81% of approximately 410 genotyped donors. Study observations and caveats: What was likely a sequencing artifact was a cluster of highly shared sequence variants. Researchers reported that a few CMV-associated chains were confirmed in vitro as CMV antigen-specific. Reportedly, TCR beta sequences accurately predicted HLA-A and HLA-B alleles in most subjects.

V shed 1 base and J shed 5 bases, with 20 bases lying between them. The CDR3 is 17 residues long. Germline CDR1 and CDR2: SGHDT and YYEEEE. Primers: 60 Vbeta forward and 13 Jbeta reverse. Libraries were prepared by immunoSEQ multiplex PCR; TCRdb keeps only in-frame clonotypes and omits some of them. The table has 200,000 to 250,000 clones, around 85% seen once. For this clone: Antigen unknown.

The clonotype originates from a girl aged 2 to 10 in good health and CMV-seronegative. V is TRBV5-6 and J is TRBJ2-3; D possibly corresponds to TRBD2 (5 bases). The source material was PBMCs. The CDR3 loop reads CASSLMYSGGSEDTQYF. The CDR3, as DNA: TGTGCCAGCAGCTTGATGTACAGTGGCGGGTCTGAAGATACGCAGTATTTT.